This T cell receptor (beta chain) was observed in a study of PD-1 blockade in classical Hodgkin lymphoma. Libraries were prepared by immunoSEQ multiplex PCR; TCRdb keeps only in-frame clonotypes and omits some of them. The sample has about 32,000 clones, roughly 80% seen once; the top ten hold about 31%. Notes on the study in general: Sources of repertoire differences remain undefined, possibly disease activity or prior therapy. Individuals who commenced nivolumab within less than 1 year of ASCT were excluded. As was reported, newly diagnosed patients showed lower baseline TCR diversity than healthy donors did.

Worth noting for this clone: Its antigen remains unknown.

CDR1 SGHNT and CDR2 YYREEE come from the germline V gene (reference sequence). Trimming pared 0 bases from V and 4 bases from J, leaving 15 bases between. This CDR3 spans 16 amino acids. After autologous stem cell transplantation all patients relapsed, and prior brentuximab vedotin exposure differed between cohorts. Complete response, partial response or progressive disease was recorded as best response. Source: peripheral blood mononuclear cells (PBMCs), taken at baseline. The V gene is TRBV5-4, the J gene TRBJ2-3; tentatively, D is TRBD1 (6 bases). This clonotype was sampled from a human donor with classical Hodgkin lymphoma. CDR3 nucleotides: TGTGCCAGCAGCTTGGCCAAAGGGGGTTTGGCAGATACGCAGTATTTT. Its translation is CASSLAKGGLADTQYF.